The T cell receptor (beta chain) described here comes from a study of blood T cell repertoires in COVID-19. Turning to the study itself: For recovered donors of Cohort 3, there were two negative PCRs, clearance, or symptom resolution.

Germline CDR1 reads SQVTM; CDR2 reads ANQGSEA. V lost 4 bases, J lost 9 bases, and 7 bases stayed unmatched. The CDR3 extends over 14 amino acids. Only in-frame clones appear in the TCRdb table, and some are missing; sequencing was by immunoSEQ multiplex PCR. Of fewer than 200,000 clones in the sample, 70% to 85% were seen once. This clone was detected many times. This receptor was obtained from a woman aged 65 to 85 in a cohort exposed to, infected with or recovered from COVID-19 (not recorded which). The rearrangement links TRBV29-1 to TRBJ2-1, with 12 bases fitting TRBD1. What was sequenced was PBMCs or T cells enriched from blood (not recorded which). CDR3 region: CSVAGGQGASEQFF. CDR3 in DNA: TGCAGCGTTGCAGGGGGACAGGGGGCTAGTGAGCAGTTCTTC.